This T cell receptor beta chain was found in a study of T cells after yellow fever vaccination. The study made its TCR cDNA through 5'RACE template switching. That step introduced a universal primer site along with UMIs. TCRdb reprocessed the 5' RACE reads with MiXCR, giving one entry per CDR3 protein. Of 550,000 to 750,000 distinct CDR3 sequences listed, 13% are singletons. This CDR3 has 16 amino acids. Germline values: CDR1 SQVTM, CDR2 ANQGSEA. Trimming pared 4 bases from V and 1 base from J, leaving 19 bases between. This clonotype was obtained from a man younger than 45 who received the YFV17D yellow fever vaccine. The rearrangement uses TRBV29-1 and TRBJ2-5; D may be TRBD2 (6 bases). Sequencing was performed on PBMCs, taken on the day of the yellow fever booster vaccination. The CDR3 coding sequence is TGCAGCGTTGTTGGAGGGGCCTCAGGACCCCAAGAGACCCAGTACTTC. Its protein product is CSVVGGASGPQETQYF.